This T cell receptor beta chain was sequenced during a study of T-cell memory formation after mild COVID-19. V was trimmed by 1 base and J by 6 bases, leaving 14 bases between them. There are 15 residues in the CDR3. Per germline, CDR1 SGHAT and CDR2 FQNNGV. This clonotype occurred many times. Its antigen is unknown. TCRdb re-called the 5' RACE reads with MiXCR, one entry per CDR3 protein. There are 400,000 to 450,000 distinct CDR3 sequences in the sample; roughly 18% occur only once, and about 22% lies in the top ten. Broader study findings: Largely, contracting CD4+ clones fell within CM and EM, and contracting CD8+ clones within EMRA.

This receptor was taken from a man aged 18 to 29 who had mild COVID-19 (a few samples of this study predate the infection). Cell type and time point are not known. J is TRBJ2-3 and V is TRBV11-2; D is tentatively TRBD1 or TRBD2 (5 bases each). Sequenced: PBMCs or a T cell subset sorted from them (not recorded which). The CDR3 coding sequence is TGTGCCAGCAGCTTAGTTAGGGACCTCGTGGATACGCAGTATTTT. Protein: CASSLVRDLVDTQYF.